The 13 T cell receptor beta chains below were found in one sample sequenced in a study of cytomegalovirus exposure and HLA in healthy donors. The PCR employed 60 Vbeta primers together with 13 Jbeta primers. Only in-frame clones appear in the TCRdb table, and some are missing; sequencing was by immunoSEQ multiplex PCR. Of under 200,000 clones listed, roughly 85% are singletons. Input material: PBMCs. These receptors were collected from a woman aged 40 to 49 in good health and CMV-seronegative.

The V gene is TRBV2, the J gene TRBJ1-2; D is possibly TRBD1 (5 bases). The CDR3 extends over 14 amino acids. Trimming took off 1 base at V and 8 bases at J, with 14 bases between the two ends. The germline V gene encodes CDR1 SNHLY and CDR2 FYNNEI. The CDR3 DNA follows: TGTGCCAGCAGTGAAGGGGGACTGGCTTTGGGCTACACCTTC. This encodes CASSEGGLALGYTF. The entire variable domain, with the rest obtained from reference TRBV2 and TRBJ1-2, is as follows: EPEVTQTPSHQVTQMGQEVILRCVPISNHLYFYWYRQILGQKVEFLVSFYNNEISEKSEIFDDQFSVERPDGSNFTLKIRSTKLEDSAMYFCASSEGGLALGYTFGSGTRLTVV.

The chain has TRBV6-5 and TRBJ2-3; TRBD1 aligns across 7 bases. J gave up 1 base and V 1 base, and 5 bases lay outside the gene matches. The germline gives CDR1 MNHEY, CDR2 SVGAGI. The CDR3 runs 16 residues. The CDR3 spells CASSYYGTAGTDTQYF. The DNA of the CDR3 is TGTGCCAGCAGTTACTACGGGACAGCGGGCACAGATACGCAGTATTTT.

The rearrangement joins TRBV18 to TRBJ1-6, with D possibly matching TRBD1 (6 bases). Trimming shortened V by 2 bases and J by 8 bases, and 25 bases separated the two germline ends. Germline V gene lookup returns CDR1 KGHSH and CDR2 LQKENI. The CDR3 is made up of 19 amino acids. The CDR3 loop is CASSPVEDSVILKYSPLHF. CDR3 nucleotides: TGTGCCAGCTCACCAGTAGAGGACAGCGTAATACTAAAGTATTCACCCCTCCACTTT.

The rearrangement links TRBV5-1 to TRBJ2-1, with 12 bases lining up with TRBD2. The trim removed 1 base at V and 9 bases at J, leaving 5 bases unmatched. Germline V gene data show CDR1 as SGHRS and CDR2 as YFSETQ. The CDR3 length is 15 residues. This chain's CDR3 is CASSLTSGRIGEQFF. In DNA form, the CDR3 reads TGCGCCAGCAGCTTGACTAGCGGGAGGATTGGTGAGCAGTTCTTC.

V gene TRBV5-1 combines with J gene TRBJ2-2; 9 bases line up with TRBD1. Germline V lookup: CDR1 SGHRS, CDR2 YFSETQ. The CDR3 is 15 residues long. The junction had 8 bases not matched to a gene; V was cut back by 4 bases and J by 7 bases. The CDR3 region is CASSDTGGMGGELFF. The CDR3 bases are TGCGCCAGCAGCGATACAGGGGGCATGGGCGGGGAGCTGTTTTTT.

The chain carries TRBV4-2 and TRBJ2-2, with 8 bases matching TRBD1. V gave up 4 bases and J gave up 8 bases; unmatched junction bases: 9. CDR1 is LGHNA and CDR2 is YNFKEQ in the germline V gene. This CDR3 spans 15 amino acids. The CDR3 coding sequence is TGTGCCAGCAGCCCGTTTCAGGGGGCAGGTGGGGAGCTGTTTTTT. This gives the protein CASSPFQGAGGELFF.

In DNA form, the CDR3 reads TGTGCCAGCAGCCCCCCTAGCGGGAGGGCCTTTTACGAGCAGTACTTC. Its translation: CASSPPSGRAFYEQYF. The chain uses TRBV9 and TRBJ2-7, with 12 positions matching TRBD2. The junction had 9 bases not matched to a gene; V was cut back by 4 bases and J by 4 bases. CDR3 size: 16 residues. Germline loops: CDR1 SGDLS, CDR2 YYNGEE. Full variable domain (rest looked up from reference TRBV9 and TRBJ2-7): DSGVTQTPKHLITATGQRVTLRCSPRSGDLSVYWYQQSLDQGLQFLIQYYNGEERAKGNILERFSAQQFPDLHSELNLSSLELGDSALYFCASSPPSGRAFYEQYFGPGTRLTVT.

V gene TRBV5-1 combines with J gene TRBJ1-2, with TRBD1 identical over 8 bases. Trimming took 0 bases from V and 3 from J; bases not matched to a gene: 7. Per germline, CDR1 SGHRS and CDR2 YFSETQ. There are 16 residues in the CDR3. This chain's CDR3 is CASSLESDRDYYGYTF. CDR3 sequence (DNA): TGCGCCAGCAGCTTGGAGTCGGACAGGGATTACTATGGCTACACCTTC.

The chain recombines TRBV29-1 with TRBJ2-2; 9 bases map to TRBD1. V gave up 3 bases and J gave up 7 bases; unmatched junction bases: 9. The CDR3 runs to 15 residues. The germline gives CDR1 SQVTM, CDR2 ANQGSEA. The CDR3 nucleotides are TGCAGCGTTGACGGGACAGGGAGGTTGGGCGGGGAGCTGTTTTTT. This sequence encodes CSVDGTGRLGGELFF.

This chain links TRBV4-1 with TRBJ2-5; TRBD1 matches 7 bases. Germline values: CDR1 MGHRA, CDR2 YSYEKL. J gave up 4 bases and V 4 bases, and 6 bases lay outside the gene matches. This CDR3 is built from 14 residues. The CDR3 coding sequence is TGCGCCAGCAGCCTAAAAGGGGGCTCAGAGACCCAGTACTTC. Protein: CASSLKGGSETQYF.

The V call is TRBV11-3, the J call TRBJ2-7, with 9 bases fitting TRBD2. With V trimmed by 2 bases and J by 6 bases, 5 bases remained unmatched. There are 14 residues in the CDR3. Per germline, CDR1 SGHNT and CDR2 YENEEA. The CDR3 sequence: CASSLSLAGSEQYF. The CDR3 DNA follows: TGTGCCAGCAGCTTAAGCCTAGCGGGGAGCGAGCAGTACTTC.

The rearrangement joins TRBV7-2 to TRBJ2-7, with D possibly being TRBD2 (5 bases). Trimming cost V 4 bases and J 4 bases, with 14 bases left between them. This CDR3 has 14 residues. Germline V CDR1 and CDR2: SGHTA, FQGNSA. For the CDR3, the DNA is TGTGCCAGCAGCTCGGACTGGGAACCGTACGAGCAGTACTTC. This encodes CASSSDWEPYEQYF.

The V and J genes are TRBV29-1 and TRBJ2-5; D not resolved. Between the trimmed V and J ends, which lost 5 bases and 4 bases, there was a span of 14 bases. The CDR3 is 13 amino acids. Germline assignment: CDR1 SQVTM and CDR2 ANQGSEA. For the CDR3, the DNA is TGCAGCGTTCCGGGTTCCTTGGGAGAGACCCAGTACTTC. This encodes CSVPGSLGETQYF. Based on the CDR3 plus reference TRBV29-1 and TRBJ2-5, the full variable domain is SAVISQKPSRDICQRGTSLTIQCQVDSQVTMMFWYRQQPGQSLTLIATANQGSEATYESGFVIDKFPISRPNLTFSTLTVSNMSPEDSSIYLCSVPGSLGETQYFGPGTRLLVL.